This TCR beta chain was profiled in a study of cytomegalovirus exposure and HLA in healthy donors. V lost 4 bases and J lost 4, with 16 bases in between. CDR3 size: 15 residues. CDR1 and CDR2 from the germline V gene are MGHRA and YSYEKL. The primer mix had 60 Vbeta and 13 Jbeta primers. Produced via immunoSEQ multiplex PCR; TCRdb's table is partial and in-frame only. This sample has about 130,000 clones; roughly 79% occur once, and the top ten carry roughly 1.1%. The chain couples TRBV4-1 to TRBJ1-2; D gene uncertain. Sequenced: PBMCs. This TCR was sampled from a male donor in good health and CMV-seronegative. CDR3 sequence reads: CASSPRFEGGYGYTF. CDR3 coding DNA: TGCGCCAGCAGCCCCCGTTTTGAGGGAGGCTATGGCTACACCTTC.